This TCR beta chain stems from a study of T cell clones after liver transplantation. The germline CDR1 and CDR2 sequences are LGHNA and YSLEER. Unmatched junction bases numbered 8, after V lost 4 bases and J lost 0 bases. The CDR3 totals 18 residues. Clones were sequenced by immunoSEQ multiplex PCR, and TCRdb holds only the in-frame ones, with some missing. Among around 120,000 clones, 90% were seen once, and the ten largest hold approximately 0.84%. V and J are TRBV4-3 and TRBJ2-6, with 8 positions matching TRBD2. The source of this sequence is a human patient who received a liver transplant. Certain T cells may be donor cells from the graft. Sequenced material: CD4+ T cells from blood, taken 12 months after liver transplant. CDR3 sequence: CASSRARRGVSGANVLTF. CDR3 sequence (DNA): TGCGCCAGCAGCCGAGCCCGGCGGGGGGTCTCTGGGGCCAACGTCCTGACTTTC.